The rows below give T cell receptor beta chains drawn from one sample of a study of T cells in Graves' hyperthyroidism and ophthalmopathy. TCRdb reprocessed the multiplex PCR reads via MiXCR and lists one record per CDR3 protein. Among 600,000 to 700,000 distinct CDR3 sequences listed, about 45% were seen once. The specimen sequenced was peripheral blood or thyroid tissue (not recorded which). The receptors originated from an adult man with Graves' disease, either hyperthyroidism or ophthalmopathy (not recorded which). Each CDR3 is given with its conserved first and last residue. D genes are given only for firm matches. Rows may omit the clone size; those that give it use once, few, many or a size class.

v_gene	abundance	d_gene	j_gene	CDR3aa	CDR3nt
TRBV24-1	many	-	TRBJ2-5	CATSDFQETQYF	TGTGCCACCAGTGATTTCCAAGAGACCCAGTACTTC
TRBV25-1	-	-	TRBJ1-2	CASSAHHYTYTF	TGTGCCAGCAGCGCCCACCACTACACCTACACCTTC
TRBV7-9	few	-	TRBJ2-2	CASSGGTNTGELFF	TGTGCCAGCAGCGGGGGGACCAACACCGGGGAGCTGTTTTTT
TRBV7-9	-	-	TRBJ2-2	CASTQPGQNTGELFF	TGTGCCAGCACCCAACCGGGACAGAACACCGGGGAGCTGTTTTTT
TRBV2	once	TRBD1	TRBJ1-4	CASSRDSGMEKLFF	TGTGCCAGCAGTCGGGACAGCGGAATGGAAAAACTGTTTTTT
TRBV29-1	-	TRBD1	TRBJ1-1	CSVTPGQGGLNTEAFF	TGCAGCGTGACCCCGGGACAGGGAGGCTTGAACACTGAAGCTTTCTTT
TRBV15	many	-	TRBJ1-1	CATSRDMAGNTEAFF	TGTGCCACCAGCAGAGATATGGCAGGGAACACTGAAGCTTTCTTT
TRBV12-3/TRBV12-4	many	TRBD1	TRBJ1-5	CASSPGQGADQPQHF	TGTGCCAGCAGTCCCGGACAGGGGGCTGATCAGCCCCAGCATTTT
TRBV7-9	many	TRBD1	TRBJ1-4	CASSGQDANEKLFF	TGTGCCAGCAGCGGACAGGACGCTAATGAAAAACTGTTTTTT
TRBV12-3/TRBV12-4	few	-	TRBJ1-1	CASSPSRQVQDTEAFF	TGTGCCAGCAGCCCCTCCCGACAGGTTCAGGACACTGAAGCTTTCTTT
TRBV15	-	-	TRBJ1-6	CATSMGDNSPLHF	TGTGCCACCAGCATGGGGGATAATTCACCCCTCCACTTT
TRBV11-2	-	TRBD2	TRBJ2-2	CASSLTGTSVTGELFF	TGTGCCAGCAGCTTAACCGGGACTAGCGTCACCGGGGAGCTGTTTTTT
TRBV12-3/TRBV12-4	few	-	TRBJ1-1	CASANMGTEAFF	TGTGCCAGCGCCAACATGGGGACTGAAGCTTTCTTT
TRBV5-1	many	TRBD1	TRBJ2-7	CASSLRGQGDEQYF	TGCGCCAGCAGCTTGCGAGGACAGGGGGACGAGCAGTACTTC
TRBV2	-	-	TRBJ1-5	CASLGLGSNQPQHF	TGTGCCAGCTTAGGGCTGGGGAGCAATCAGCCCCAGCATTTT
TRBV10-3	-	-	TRBJ1-2	CAISEGWTAGYTF	TGTGCCATCAGTGAGGGTTGGACAGCTGGCTACACCTTC
TRBV10-3	-	-	TRBJ2-7	CAISAQAYEQYF	TGTGCCATCAGTGCGCAGGCCTACGAGCAGTACTTC
TRBV2	once	TRBD1	TRBJ2-3	CASSDTGQGADTQYF	TGTGCCAGCAGCGACACCGGACAGGGAGCCGATACGCAGTATTTT
TRBV20-1	-	-	TRBJ1-2	CSARVVGENGYTF	TGCAGTGCTAGAGTGGTCGGGGAGAATGGCTACACCTTC
TRBV10-3	few	-	TRBJ1-1	CAISEGSSNTEAFF	TGTGCCATCAGTGAAGGGTCATCGAACACTGAAGCTTTCTTT
TRBV10-3	-	-	TRBJ1-5	CAISEVGSKTGYQPQHF	TGTGCCATCAGTGAGGTCGGTAGCAAAACAGGGTATCAGCCCCAGCATTTT
TRBV29-1	-	-	TRBJ1-1	CSVVRGREAFF	TGCAGCGTTGTTAGGGGCCGTGAAGCTTTCTTT
TRBV7-6	many	-	TRBJ1-1	CASSLGQVMNTEAFF	TGTGCCAGCAGCTTAGGACAGGTCATGAACACTGAAGCTTTCTTT
TRBV10-3	-	TRBD1	TRBJ1-1	CAITTGTGGFDTKAFF	TGTGCCATCACAACGGGGACAGGGGGGTTTGACACTAAAGCTTTCTTT
TRBV4-1	-	TRBD1	TRBJ2-7	CASSQVDRGNEQYF	TGCGCCAGCAGCCAAGTAGACAGGGGCAACGAGCAGTACTTC
TRBV20-1	-	-	TRBJ1-1	CSGSRAGTEAFF	TGCAGTGGGTCGAGGGCGGGAACTGAAGCTTTCTTT
TRBV9	-	TRBD2	TRBJ2-5	CASSVLSGAGPETQYF	TGTGCCAGCAGCGTACTTAGCGGGGCAGGGCCAGAGACCCAGTACTTC
TRBV25-1	-	-	TRBJ2-6	CASSAENSRSGANVLTF	TGTGCCAGCAGTGCTGAAAACAGCCGCTCTGGGGCCAACGTCCTGACTTTC
TRBV10-3	-	TRBD1	TRBJ1-4	CAIHETGGEGEKLFF	TGTGCCATCCATGAGACAGGGGGCGAGGGGGAAAAACTGTTTTTT
TRBV6-5	-	TRBD1	TRBJ1-2	CASSTPGTGDYGYTF	TGTGCCAGCAGTACACCCGGGACAGGAGACTATGGCTACACCTTC
TRBV12-3/TRBV12-4	-	-	TRBJ2-5	CASTPRQTTFETQYF	TGTGCCAGCACCCCCCGGCAGACCACATTTGAGACCCAGTACTTC
TRBV29-1	many	-	TRBJ2-7	CSVGVGLAAEQYF	TGCAGCGTTGGGGTAGGGCTGGCGGCCGAGCAGTACTTC
TRBV10-3	many	-	TRBJ2-6	CASVLSGANVLTF	TGTGCCAGCGTGCTCTCTGGGGCCAACGTCCTGACTTTC
TRBV12-3/TRBV12-4	-	-	TRBJ1-1	CASSFSDGFESEAFF	TGTGCCAGCAGTTTTAGCGACGGGTTCGAAAGTGAAGCTTTCTTT
TRBV9	-	TRBD1	TRBJ1-2	CASSQDRQGVTYGYTF	TGCGCCAGCAGCCAAGATCGACAGGGTGTCACCTATGGCTACACCTTC
TRBV5-1	few	-	TRBJ1-1	CASSFYGSMNTEAFF	TGCGCCAGCAGCTTCTACGGCAGTATGAACACTGAAGCTTTCTTT
TRBV7-2	-	TRBD1	TRBJ1-1	CASSSPPGQRMNTEAFF	TGTGCCAGCAGCTCCCCCCCGGGACAGAGAATGAACACTGAAGCTTTCTTT
TRBV20-1	many	-	TRBJ2-7	CSARVTGSSYEQYF	TGCAGTGCTAGAGTGACTGGGAGCTCCTACGAGCAGTACTTC
TRBV9	many	-	TRBJ1-3	CASSVSGSGNTIYF	TGTGCCAGCAGCGTTAGCGGGTCTGGAAACACCATATATTTT
TRBV29-1	-	-	TRBJ2-7	CSVGRGPSYEQYF	TGCAGTGTAGGCAGGGGACCTTCCTACGAGCAGTACTTC
TRBV2	many	TRBD1	TRBJ1-2	CASSGGRDRGDGYTF	TGTGCCAGCAGTGGAGGCAGGGACAGGGGCGATGGCTACACCTTC
TRBV10-3	-	TRBD1	TRBJ1-2	CAISDPVTGGNYGYTF	TGTGCCATCAGTGACCCAGTGACAGGGGGCAACTATGGCTACACCTTC
TRBV20-1	few	-	TRBJ1-3	CSAERGGNTIYF	TGCAGTGCTGAGAGGGGTGGCAACACCATATATTTT
TRBV7-8	-	-	TRBJ2-7	CASSLAGVNQYF	TGTGCCAGCAGCTTAGCGGGAGTTAACCAGTACTTC